Presented here are 20 T cell receptor beta chains from one specimen sequenced in a study of metastatic and nonmetastatic thyroid tumors. TCRdb re-called the PCR reads through MiXCR. This sample carries about 39,000 clones, more than 15% of them seen once, and the ten largest clones take 18%. Nobody among the patients had been given any treatment before thyroid surgery. The sequenced sample was blood. These TCRs come from a female donor with papillary thyroid cancer or a benign thyroid nodule (not recorded which). Some clones in this sample may be carry-over from other donors' samples.

The V gene is TRBV3-1, the J gene TRBJ2-1; a possible D gene is TRBD1 (6 bases). The CDR3 is 16 amino acids. With 2 bases removed from V and 8 bases from J, the gap between germline ends came to 19 bases. Germline CDR1 reads LGHDT; CDR2 reads YNNKEL (reference sequence). CDR3 nucleotides: TGTGCCAGCAGCCAATCTGGTCAGGGGATTGGAGATGAGCAGTTCTTC. Translated: CASSQSGQGIGDEQFF.

Many counts were recorded for this clone. This clone may be a read error of a much larger clone one base away. The chain links TRBV6-4 to TRBJ2-7; no reliable D call. V lost 7 bases, J lost 3 bases, and 7 bases lay in between. The CDR3 has 11 residues. The germline CDR1 and CDR2 sequences are MRHNA and SNTAGT. CDR3 region: CASILFYEQYF. Written as DNA, the CDR3 is TGTGCCAGCATCCTCTTCTACGAGCAGTACTTC.

This clone showed up many times. The junction departs from germline at one end; a sequencing error may be responsible. Other DNA sequences in the sample encode the same CDR3. V usage is TRBV4-1 and J usage is TRBJ2-1, with 10 bases that match TRBD2. This CDR3 contains 14 residues. Germline V CDR1 and CDR2: MGHRA, YSYEKL. The chain's CDR3 is CASSQMRGLAAKLF. DNA for the CDR3: TGCGCCAGCAGCCAAATGAGAGGACTAGCGGCGAAGCTCTTC.

This chain links TRBV15 with TRBJ2-7; D is unresolved. The V gene lost 3 bases and the J gene lost 4 bases, with 10 bases spanning the gap. Per the germline V gene, CDR1 is LNHNV and CDR2 is YYDKDF (reference sequence). CDR3 length: 13 residues. The CDR3 DNA sequence: TGTGCCACCAGCAGCCGGTGGCGGTACGAGCAGTACTTC. It encodes CATSSRWRYEQYF.

J is TRBJ1-1 and V is TRBV29-1; D is uncertain. This CDR3 has 13 residues. Trimming stripped 6 bases from V and 0 bases from J, with 11 bases between. The germline V gene encodes CDR1 SQVTM and CDR2 ANQGSEA. CDR3 DNA: TGCAGCGTGGACGGGTCCCTGAACACTGAAGCTTTCTTT. Its translation: CSVDGSLNTEAFF.

In its sample, this clone was seen many times. The chain has TRBV5-1 and TRBJ2-7; D perhaps matches TRBD2 (6 bases). V dropped 0 bases and J dropped 3 bases, with 10 bases sitting between them. The CDR3 loop spans 14 amino acids. Germline assignment: CDR1 SGHRS and CDR2 YFSETQ. CDR3 DNA sequence: TGCGCCAGCAGCTTGGGGCGGGGTCTCTACGAGCAGTACTTC. Translating it yields CASSLGRGLYEQYF.

This clone was seen just once. The chain is built from TRBV7-2 and TRBJ1-1, with 7 bases that match TRBD1. The CDR3 has 14 amino acids. Trimming removed 8 bases from V and 4 bases from J; junction bases left unmatched: 10. Germline lookup yields CDR1 SGHTA and CDR2 FQGNSA. CDR3 sequence: CASRSFAGGTEAFF. In nucleotides, the CDR3 is TGTGCCAGCCGCTCGTTTGCAGGGGGCACTGAAGCTTTCTTT.

The J gene is TRBJ1-2, the V gene TRBV28, with 9 bases lining up with TRBD1. The germline gives CDR1 MDHEN, CDR2 SYDVKM. The CDR3 sequence is 14 residues long. With 10 bases clipped from V and 8 bases from J, the junction kept 14 bases outside the gene matches. CDR3 nucleotides: TGTGCCACGATGAATACGGGACAGGGAATGGGCTACACCTTC. This translates into CATMNTGQGMGYTF.

The chain links TRBV20-1 to TRBJ2-7, with TRBD2 matching over 7 bases. The germline V gene encodes CDR1 DFQATT and CDR2 SNEGSKA (reference sequence). After removal of 3 bases from V and 4 bases from J, the junction contained 12 bases not matched to a gene. The CDR3 has 15 amino acids. CDR3 in DNA: TGCAGTGCTAGCCCCTTTGGGGCTAGCGGTTACGAGCAGTACTTC. As protein: CSASPFGASGYEQYF.

This clone was seen repeatedly, ten times or more. V is TRBV7-8 and J is TRBJ1-1; D is ambiguous. V was cut by 1 base and J by 1 base, with 7 bases left in between. The CDR3 has 14 amino acids. Per germline, CDR1 SGHVS and CDR2 FQNEAQ. Here the CDR3 DNA reads TGTGCCAGCAGCTTAGGACGGACGAACACTGAAGCTTTCTTT. As protein: CASSLGRTNTEAFF.

This clone was observed a few times. The genes are TRBV12-3 or TRBV12-4 and TRBJ1-1; no clear D gene. CDR3 length: 15 amino acids. Trimming took off 6 bases at V and 1 base at J, with 15 bases between the two ends. The CDR3: CASSPRRLGNTEAFF. Here the CDR3 DNA reads TGTGCCAGCAGCCCCCGGAGACTGGGGAACACTGAAGCTTTCTTT.

This clone was detected only a few times. The conserved final phenylalanine or tryptophan is absent from the CDR3, which likely points to a read error. The chain joins TRBV27 to TRBJ2-7, with TRBD2 matching 11 bases. Germline V lookup: CDR1 MNHEY, CDR2 SMNVEV (reference sequence). The V and J ends lost 5 bases and 4 bases, in that order; junction bases with no gene match: 16. The CDR3 sequence is 18 residues long. The CDR3 reads CASSQAEGTSGDHYEQYL. The CDR3 bases are TGTGCCAGCAGTCAGGCCGAGGGGACTAGCGGAGACCATTACGAGCAGTACTTA.

This rearrangement joins TRBV7-9 to TRBJ2-7; 10 nucleotides match TRBD1. CDR3 length equals 15 residues. The germline V gene encodes CDR1 SEHNR and CDR2 FQNEAQ (reference sequence). V shed 2 bases and J 2 bases; nucleotides not matched to a gene: 3. The CDR3 DNA sequence: TGTGCCAGCAGCTTATGGGGACAGGGGACCTACGAGCAGTACTTC. As protein: CASSLWGQGTYEQYF.

To note about this clone: This may arise from a read error, as a much more abundant clone is one base away. No conserved phenylalanine or tryptophan ends this CDR3, so it is likely a read error. The DNA is omitted, as the CDR3 cannot be located on it reliably, and the CDR3 follows TCRdb's listing. This CDR3 is also generated by other DNA sequences in the sample. The chain combines TRBV29-1 with TRBJ2-7; the table's D call, TRBD1, was not checked against the DNA. Germline V CDR1 and CDR2: SQVTM, ANQGSEA. Termini included, the CDR3 measures 10 amino acids. The CDR3 loop reads CSVYSGTGGL.

This clone has a count of ten or more. The chain employs TRBV20-1 and TRBJ2-1, with 7 bases identical to TRBD2. V lost 0 bases to trimming and J lost 0 bases; unmatched junction nucleotides: 8. Per the germline V gene, CDR1 is DFQATT and CDR2 is SNEGSKA (reference sequence). The CDR3 loop spans 17 amino acids. CDR3 sequence: CSARDQLAATSYNEQFF. Here the CDR3 DNA reads TGCAGTGCTAGAGATCAGCTAGCGGCCACCTCCTACAATGAGCAGTTCTTC.

There are a few counts of this clone. Relative to the germline gene, one junction end is altered; a read error may explain this. This chain uses TRBV28 with TRBJ1-5; 7 bases are shared with TRBD1. The CDR3 length is 15 residues. Germline V gives CDR1 MDHEN, CDR2 SYDVKM. The CDR3 loop is CASMDQPGQNQPQHF. In nucleotides, the CDR3 is TGTGCCAGCATGGACCAACCGGGACAGAATCAGCCCCAACATTTT. Filled out from reference TRBV28 and TRBJ1-5, the complete variable domain reads DVKVTQSSRYLVKRTGEKVFLECVQDMDHENMFWYRQDPGLGLRLIYFSYDVKMKEKGDIPEGYSVSREKKERFSLILESASTNQTSMYLCASMDQPGQNQPQHFGDGTRLSIL.

This clone was recorded many times. The chain uses TRBV3-1 and TRBJ1-4; a possible D gene is TRBD1 (5 bases). V was pared by 0 bases and J by 4 bases, with 24 bases between. There are 20 residues in the CDR3. CDR1 and CDR2 from the germline V gene are LGHDT and YNNKEL (reference sequence). DNA for the CDR3: TGTGCCAGCAGCCAAGATCTCCGGGGCTTAGCGGCGGACGGTAATGAAAAACTGTTTTTT. Translating it yields CASSQDLRGLAADGNEKLFF.

This clone was counted ten times or more. This sequence joins TRBV28 and TRBJ2-1; 8 positions agree with TRBD1. Germline CDR1 MDHEN, CDR2 SYDVKM. There are 17 residues in the CDR3. With 4 bases clipped from V and 7 bases from J, the junction kept 15 bases outside the gene matches. In DNA form, the CDR3 reads TGTGCCAGCAGTTGGGGCAGGGGGCAAGGTGGTTGGAATGAGCAGTTCTTC. This sequence encodes CASSWGRGQGGWNEQFF.

This clone was observed at least ten times. The gene calls are TRBV19 and TRBJ2-1; 7 nucleotides match TRBD1. V shed 7 bases, J shed 1 base, and the junction held 7 bases outside the gene matches. The CDR3 runs 15 residues. Germline V lookup: CDR1 LNHDA, CDR2 SQIVND (reference sequence). The CDR3 bases are TGTGCCAGTATCCCGAAGGGGGCGTCCTACAATGAGCAGTTCTTC. Amino acid sequence: CASIPKGASYNEQFF.

This clone was observed many times. Mismatch with germline at one junction end may stem from a read error. DNA of the CDR3: TGTGTCAGCAGTGTGAACGAGCAGTACTTC. Translation gives CVSSVNEQYF. V gene TRBV2 combines with J gene TRBJ2-7; D call uncertain. Per the germline V gene, CDR1 is SNHLY and CDR2 is FYNNEI. The CDR3 length is 10 residues.